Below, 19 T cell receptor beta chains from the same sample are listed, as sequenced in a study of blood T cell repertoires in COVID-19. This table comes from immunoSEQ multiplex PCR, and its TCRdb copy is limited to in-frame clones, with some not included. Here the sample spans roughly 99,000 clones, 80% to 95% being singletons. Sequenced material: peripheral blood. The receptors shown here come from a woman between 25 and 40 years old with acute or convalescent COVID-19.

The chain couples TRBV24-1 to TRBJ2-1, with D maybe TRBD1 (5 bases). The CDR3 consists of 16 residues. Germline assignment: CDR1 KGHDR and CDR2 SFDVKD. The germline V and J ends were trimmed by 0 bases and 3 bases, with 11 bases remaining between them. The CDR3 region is CATSDLEGHNYNEQFF. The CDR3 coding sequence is TGTGCCACCAGTGATTTGGAAGGACACAACTACAATGAGCAGTTCTTC.

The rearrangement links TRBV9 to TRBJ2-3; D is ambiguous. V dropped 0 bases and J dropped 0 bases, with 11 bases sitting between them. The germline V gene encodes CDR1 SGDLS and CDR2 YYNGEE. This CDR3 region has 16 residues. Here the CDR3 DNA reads TGTGCCAGCAGCGTAGCTCCTACTCCTAGCACAGATACGCAGTATTTT. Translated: CASSVAPTPSTDTQYF.

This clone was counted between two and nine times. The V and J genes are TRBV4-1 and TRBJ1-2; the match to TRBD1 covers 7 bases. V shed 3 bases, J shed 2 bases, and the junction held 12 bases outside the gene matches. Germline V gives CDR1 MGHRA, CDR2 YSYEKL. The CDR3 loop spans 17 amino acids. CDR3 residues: CASSHSLPGQTNYGYTF. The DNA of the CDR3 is TGCGCCAGCAGCCACTCTCTCCCGGGACAGACAAACTATGGCTACACCTTC.

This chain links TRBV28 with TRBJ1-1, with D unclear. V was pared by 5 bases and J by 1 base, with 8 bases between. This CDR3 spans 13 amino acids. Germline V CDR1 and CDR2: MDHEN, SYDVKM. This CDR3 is CASSLYRNTEAFF. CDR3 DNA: TGTGCCAGCAGTCTATACAGGAACACTGAAGCTTTCTTT.

The CDR3 here is CAINGGRDRNYEQYF. In DNA form, the CDR3 reads TGTGCCATCAACGGCGGGAGGGACAGAAATTACGAGCAGTACTTC. The J gene is TRBJ2-7, the V gene TRBV10-3, with 9 bases that match TRBD2. The junction had 11 bases not matched to a gene; V was cut back by 7 bases and J by 4 bases. CDR3 length: 15 residues. Germline CDR1 reads ENHRY; CDR2 reads SYGVKD.

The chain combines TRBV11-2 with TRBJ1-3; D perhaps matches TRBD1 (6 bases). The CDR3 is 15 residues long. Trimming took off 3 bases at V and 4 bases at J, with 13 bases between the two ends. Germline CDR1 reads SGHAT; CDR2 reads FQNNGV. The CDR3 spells CASSFGQGSGNTIYF. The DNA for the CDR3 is TGTGCCAGCAGCTTTGGGCAGGGGAGCGGAAACACCATATATTTT.

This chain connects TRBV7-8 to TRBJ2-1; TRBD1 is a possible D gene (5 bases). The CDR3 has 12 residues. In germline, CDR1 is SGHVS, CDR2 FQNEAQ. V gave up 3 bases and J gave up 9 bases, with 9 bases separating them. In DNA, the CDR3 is TGTGCCAGCAGCTTCTGGCAGGGTGAGCAGTTCTTC. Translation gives CASSFWQGEQFF. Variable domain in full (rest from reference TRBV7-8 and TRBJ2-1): GAGVSQSPRYKVAKRGQDVALRCDPISGHVSLFWYQQALGQGPEFLTYFQNEAQLDKSGLPSDRFFAERPEGSVSTLKIQRTQQEDSAVYLCASSFWQGEQFFGPGTRLTVL.

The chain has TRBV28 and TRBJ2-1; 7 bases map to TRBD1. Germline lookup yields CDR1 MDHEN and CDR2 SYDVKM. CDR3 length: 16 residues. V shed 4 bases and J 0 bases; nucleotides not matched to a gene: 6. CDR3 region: CASSSQGPRSYNEQFF. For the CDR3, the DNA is TGTGCCAGCAGTTCACAGGGGCCCCGCTCCTACAATGAGCAGTTCTTC.

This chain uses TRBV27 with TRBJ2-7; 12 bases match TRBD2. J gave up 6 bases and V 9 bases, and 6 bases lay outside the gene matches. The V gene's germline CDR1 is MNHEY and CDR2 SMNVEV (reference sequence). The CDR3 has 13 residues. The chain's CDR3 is CASKTSGSREQYF. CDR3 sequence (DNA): TGTGCCAGTAAGACTAGCGGGAGTCGCGAGCAGTACTTC.

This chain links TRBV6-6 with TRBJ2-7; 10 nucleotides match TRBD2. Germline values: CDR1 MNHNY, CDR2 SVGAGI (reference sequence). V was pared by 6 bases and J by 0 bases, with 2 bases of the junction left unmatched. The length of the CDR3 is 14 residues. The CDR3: CASRWTSGSYEQYF. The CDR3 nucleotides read TGTGCCAGCAGGTGGACTAGCGGCTCCTACGAGCAGTACTTC.

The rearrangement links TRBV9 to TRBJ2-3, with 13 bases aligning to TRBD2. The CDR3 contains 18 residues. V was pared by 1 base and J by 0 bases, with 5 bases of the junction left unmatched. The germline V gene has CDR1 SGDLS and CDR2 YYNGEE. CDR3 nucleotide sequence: TGTGCCAGCAGCGTATCCAGACTAGCGGGAGGTAGCACAGATACGCAGTATTTT. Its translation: CASSVSRLAGGSTDTQYF.

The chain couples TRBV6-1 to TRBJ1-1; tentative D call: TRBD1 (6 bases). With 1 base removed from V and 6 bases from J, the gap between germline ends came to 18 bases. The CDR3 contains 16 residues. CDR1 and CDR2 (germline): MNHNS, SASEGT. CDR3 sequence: CASSEVSGRGAPEAFF. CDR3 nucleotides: TGTGCCAGCAGTGAAGTCTCCGGGAGGGGGGCTCCTGAAGCTTTCTTT.

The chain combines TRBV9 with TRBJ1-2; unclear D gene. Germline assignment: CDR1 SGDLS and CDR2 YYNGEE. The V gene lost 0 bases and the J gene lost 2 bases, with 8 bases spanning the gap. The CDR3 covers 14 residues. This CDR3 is CASSVAGKNYGYTF. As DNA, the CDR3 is TGTGCCAGCAGCGTAGCCGGGAAAAACTATGGCTACACCTTC.

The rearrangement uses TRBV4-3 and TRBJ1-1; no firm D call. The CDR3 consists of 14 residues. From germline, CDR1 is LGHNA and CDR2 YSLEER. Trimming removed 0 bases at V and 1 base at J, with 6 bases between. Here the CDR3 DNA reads TGCGCCAGCAGCCAAGATCAGCGGAACACTGAAGCTTTCTTT. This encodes CASSQDQRNTEAFF.

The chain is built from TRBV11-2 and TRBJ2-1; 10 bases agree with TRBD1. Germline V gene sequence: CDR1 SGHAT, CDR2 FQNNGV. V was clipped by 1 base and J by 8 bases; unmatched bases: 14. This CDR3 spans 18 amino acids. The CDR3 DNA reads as TGTGCCAGCAGCTTAGTTCTTAGGGGACAGGGGTCGGTCGATGAGCAGTTCTTC. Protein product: CASSLVLRGQGSVDEQFF.

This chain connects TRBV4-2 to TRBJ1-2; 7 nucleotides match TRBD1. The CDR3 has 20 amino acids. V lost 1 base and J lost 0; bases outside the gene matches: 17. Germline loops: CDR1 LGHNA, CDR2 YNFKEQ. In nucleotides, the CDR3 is TGTGCCAGCAGCCAAGGTACAACCGGGACAGCCGGCCTCTCTAACTATGGCTACACCTTC. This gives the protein CASSQGTTGTAGLSNYGYTF.

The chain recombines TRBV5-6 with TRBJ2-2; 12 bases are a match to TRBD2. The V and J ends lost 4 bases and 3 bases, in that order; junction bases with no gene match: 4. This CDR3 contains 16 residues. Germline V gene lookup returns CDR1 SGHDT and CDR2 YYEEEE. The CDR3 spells CASSARLAGDTGELFF. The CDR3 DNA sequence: TGTGCCAGCAGCGCAAGACTAGCGGGAGACACCGGGGAGCTGTTTTTT. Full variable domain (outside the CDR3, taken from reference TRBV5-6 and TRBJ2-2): DAGVTQSPTHLIKTRGQQVTLRCSPKSGHDTVSWYQQALGQGPQFIFQYYEEEERQRGNFPDRFSGHQFPNYSSELNVNALLLGDSALYLCASSARLAGDTGELFFGEGSRLTVL.

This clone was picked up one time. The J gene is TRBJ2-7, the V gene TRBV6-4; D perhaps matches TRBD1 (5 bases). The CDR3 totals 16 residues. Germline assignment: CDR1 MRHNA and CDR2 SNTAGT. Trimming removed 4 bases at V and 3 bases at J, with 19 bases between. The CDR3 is CASSVLTPQGGYEQYF. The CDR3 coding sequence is TGTGCCAGCAGTGTACTCACCCCGCAGGGTGGCTACGAGCAGTACTTC.

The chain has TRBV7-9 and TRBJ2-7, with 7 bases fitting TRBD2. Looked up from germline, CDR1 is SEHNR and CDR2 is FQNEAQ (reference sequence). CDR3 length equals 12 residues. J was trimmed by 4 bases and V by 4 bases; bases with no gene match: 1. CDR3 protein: CASSWGGYEQYF. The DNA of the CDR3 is TGTGCCAGCAGCTGGGGGGGATACGAGCAGTACTTC.